This T cell receptor (beta chain) was identified in a study of blood T cell repertoires in COVID-19 (dated by TCRdb to 2020 to 2022). Study-wide context: Samples from collaborators originated in the United States, Italy and Spain and spanned both the acute and convalescent phases of COVID-19. The prospective study material was composed of cDNA or gDNA derived from T cells, B-cell-depleted T cells, or PBMCs. Deeply sampled blood TCRbeta repertoires from subjects exposed to, actively infected with, or recovered from COVID-19 were included in the dataset. The repertoires were released in a freely available public database intended as a resource for research on the immune response to SARS-CoV-2. The samples were drawn from the first 160 participants of the ongoing ImmuneRACE study and from 950 to 1,500 subjects provided by 6 global collaborators. Sample metadata almost always included a de-identified subject ID, COVID-19 status, age in years and sex. HLA class I and class II types, where available, came from metadata supplied by the sample provider rather than from assay-based typing.

The germline ends are 11 bases apart after V is trimmed by 1 base and J by 8 bases. According to the germline V gene (reference sequence), CDR1 reads LGHDT and CDR2 reads YNNKEL. From cysteine to phenylalanine, the CDR3 is 13 amino acids long. The DNA shown is the 39-base CDR3, in frame from base 1. TCRbeta CDR3 regions were amplified from genomic DNA by means of the immunoSEQ Assay, a bias-controlled multiplex PCR. Concerning the study's data processing: Within the assay, amplification of reference gene primers was used to estimate how many nucleated cells each sample contained. To quantify the absolute abundance of each unique TCRbeta CDR3 rearrangement, sequence reads were collapsed and filtered. For each sample, productive Simpson clonality was calculated by taking the square root of Simpson's diversity index across productive rearrangements. TCRdb re-hosts the immuneACCESS table, in-frame sequences only. Its copies lack some clones; in the studies checked, an unresolved V gene accounts for under half of them, and the cause for the rest is not known. V and J calls plus clone size are reproduced from that table; the DNA served to infer D and trimming. The sample contains about 83,000 clones, around 80% of them found a single time. The ten largest clonotypes hold 15% to 20% of the sample.

Collaborating institutions collected whole blood in K2EDTA tubes following their own protocols. For TCRbeta analysis, collaborator samples were shipped as frozen whole blood, as isolated PBMCs, or as DNA extracted from either sample type. Regarding this clone: The specificity of this receptor is unknown. Base qualities are not at hand, and no much larger clone is one base apart.

Summary of the overall study and its limitations: How much clinical and demographic metadata was included differed by source and by participant, and the metadata was provided uncurated.

The sample consisted of peripheral blood. The chain uses TRBV3-1 (or the pseudogene TRBV3-2) and TRBJ1-2, with no D gene named confidently. This TCR was sampled from a woman older than 75 with active or convalescent COVID-19. The nucleotide sequence reads as follows: TGTGCCAGCAGCCAAGCAGACTCTGGGGGCTACACCTTC. It is translated as CASSQADSGGYTF.